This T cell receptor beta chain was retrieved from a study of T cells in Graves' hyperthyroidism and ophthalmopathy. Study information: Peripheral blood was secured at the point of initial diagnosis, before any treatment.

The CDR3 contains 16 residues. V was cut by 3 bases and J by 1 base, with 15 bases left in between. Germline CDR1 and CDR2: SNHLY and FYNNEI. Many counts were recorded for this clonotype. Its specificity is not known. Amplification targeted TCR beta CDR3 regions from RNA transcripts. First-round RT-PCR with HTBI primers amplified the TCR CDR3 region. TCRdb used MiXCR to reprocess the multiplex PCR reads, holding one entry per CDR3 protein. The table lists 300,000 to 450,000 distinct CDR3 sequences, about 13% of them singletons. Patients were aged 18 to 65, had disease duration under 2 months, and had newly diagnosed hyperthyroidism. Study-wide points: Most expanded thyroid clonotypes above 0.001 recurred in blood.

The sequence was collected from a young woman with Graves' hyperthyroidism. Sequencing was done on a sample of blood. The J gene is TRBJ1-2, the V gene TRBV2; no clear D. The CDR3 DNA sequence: TGTGCCAGCAGTGAGGTACGGCAGGCCCTTAACTATGGCTACACCTTC. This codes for CASSEVRQALNYGYTF.